Shown below are 3 T cell receptor beta chains from a single sample sequenced in a study of blood T cell repertoires in COVID-19 (dated by TCRdb to the early 2020s). Library construction relied on the immunoSEQ multiplex PCR assay. This immuneACCESS table, as held by TCRdb, lists in-frame sequences with V and J called but not all clones. Of the missing ones, under half trace to an unresolved V gene in checked studies; the others have no known cause. Within this sample are fewer than 350,000 clones, with 85% of them counted one time only. The ten biggest clones cover 1.5% to 2% of the sample. The sequencing input was PBMCs or T cells enriched from blood (not recorded which). The receptors shown here come from a woman aged 30 to 39 who had been exposed to COVID-19.

J is TRBJ2-1 and V is TRBV6-2 or TRBV6-3, with 10 nucleotides matching TRBD2. Losses at the gene ends were 2 bases for V and 1 base for J; bases not matched to a gene: 5. The CDR3 sequence is 17 residues long. The germline gives CDR1 MNHEY, CDR2 SVGEGT. The CDR3 sequence: CASSYPLAGASYNEQFF. CDR3 bases: TGTGCCAGCAGTTACCCTCTAGCGGGAGCGTCCTACAATGAGCAGTTCTTC.

This rearrangement joins TRBV10-1 to TRBJ1-3; maybe TRBD1 (6 bases). The CDR3 contains 13 residues. Trimming took off 6 bases at V and 0 bases at J, with 6 bases between the two ends. CDR1 and CDR2 from the germline V gene are WNHNN and SYGVQD (reference sequence). The CDR3 nucleotides are TGCGCCAGCAGGGACAGCTCTGGAAACACCATATATTTT. Protein sequence: CASRDSSGNTIYF.

The sample holds a few counts of this clone. The chain uses TRBV25-1 and TRBJ1-2; D gene ambiguous. The CDR3 is made up of 14 amino acids. Germline V lookup: CDR1 MGHDK, CDR2 SYGVNS. The V end was cut by 4 bases, the J end by 1 base, with 10 bases between. The CDR3 coding sequence is TGTGCCAGCAGTGGAGGCCCCATTAACTATGGCTACACCTTC. It yields the protein CASSGGPINYGYTF.